Reported below is one T cell receptor (beta chain). The data originate from a study of blood T cell repertoires in COVID-19. The wider study: From T cells, B-cell-depleted T cells, or PBMCs came the material, which was cDNA or gDNA.

The CDR3 covers 14 residues. Germline V gene sequence: CDR1 SQVTM, CDR2 ANQGSEA. The V end lost 6 bases, the J end lost 8 bases, and 20 bases lay between the germline ends. As processed by the authors: Estimates of nucleated cell counts were drawn from the amplification of reference gene primers. Assay used: immunoSEQ multiplex PCR; TCRdb lists only in-frame clones, some missing. D and trimming were read from the DNA, whereas the V and J calls and clone size are those reported in that table. This repertoire shows approximately 66,000 clones, 88% found once; its top ten account for roughly 23%. The sample comprised peripheral blood. The chain uses TRBV29-1 and TRBJ2-1; possible D gene TRBD1, 6 bases. This TCR came from a woman aged 45-59 years with active or convalescent COVID-19. The CDR3 reads CSVRDIVTIDEQFF. The CDR3, as DNA: TGCAGCGTCCGGGACATAGTAACTATCGATGAGCAGTTCTTC.